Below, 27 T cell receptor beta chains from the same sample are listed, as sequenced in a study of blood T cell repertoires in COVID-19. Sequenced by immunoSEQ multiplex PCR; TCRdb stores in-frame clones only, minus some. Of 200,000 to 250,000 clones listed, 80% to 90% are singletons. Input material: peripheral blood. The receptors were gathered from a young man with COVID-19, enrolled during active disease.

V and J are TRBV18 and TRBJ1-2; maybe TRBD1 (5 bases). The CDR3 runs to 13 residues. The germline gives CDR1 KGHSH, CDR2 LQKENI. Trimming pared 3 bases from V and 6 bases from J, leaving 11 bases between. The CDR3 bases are TGTGCCAGCTCACCTCAAGGAGGGGATGGCTACACCTTC. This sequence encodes CASSPQGGDGYTF.

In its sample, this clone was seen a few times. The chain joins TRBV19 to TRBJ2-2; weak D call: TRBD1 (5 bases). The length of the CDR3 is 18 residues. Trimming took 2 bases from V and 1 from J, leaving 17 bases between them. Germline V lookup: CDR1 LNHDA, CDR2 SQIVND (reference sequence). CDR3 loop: CASSIWGTNLKNTGELFF. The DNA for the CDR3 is TGTGCCAGTAGTATATGGGGCACAAACCTTAAGAACACCGGGGAGCTGTTTTTT.

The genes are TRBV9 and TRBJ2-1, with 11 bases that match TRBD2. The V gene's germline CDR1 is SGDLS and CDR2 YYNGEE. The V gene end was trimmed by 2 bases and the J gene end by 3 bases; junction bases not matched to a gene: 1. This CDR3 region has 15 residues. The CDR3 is CASSVGTSGYNEQFF. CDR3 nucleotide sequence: TGTGCCAGCAGCGTCGGGACTAGCGGCTACAATGAGCAGTTCTTC.

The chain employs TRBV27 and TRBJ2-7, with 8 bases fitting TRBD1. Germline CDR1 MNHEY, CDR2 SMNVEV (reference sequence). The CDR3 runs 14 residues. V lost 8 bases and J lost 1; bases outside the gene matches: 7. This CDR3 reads CASGGQDSSYEQYF. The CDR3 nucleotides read TGTGCCAGCGGGGGACAGGACTCATCCTACGAGCAGTACTTC.

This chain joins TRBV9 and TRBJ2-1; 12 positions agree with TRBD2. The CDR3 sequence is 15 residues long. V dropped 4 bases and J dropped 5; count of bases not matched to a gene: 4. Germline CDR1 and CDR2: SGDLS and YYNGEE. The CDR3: CASSPTSGGNNEQFF. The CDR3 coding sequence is TGTGCCAGCAGCCCGACTAGCGGGGGCAACAATGAGCAGTTCTTC.

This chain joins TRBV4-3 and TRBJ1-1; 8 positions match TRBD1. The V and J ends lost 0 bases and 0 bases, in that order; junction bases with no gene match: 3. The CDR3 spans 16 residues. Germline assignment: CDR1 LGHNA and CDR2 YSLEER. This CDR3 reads CASSQDRGHLNTEAFF. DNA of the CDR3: TGCGCCAGCAGCCAAGACAGGGGGCATTTGAACACTGAAGCTTTCTTT.

The CDR3 DNA reads TGTGCCAGCTCACGAACTGATAACACTGAAGCTTTCTTT. Its protein product is CASSRTDNTEAFF. The J gene is TRBJ1-1, the V gene TRBV18; no clear D gene. The CDR3 contains 13 residues. V lost 4 bases and J 2 bases, leaving 8 bases between the germline ends. Germline V gene sequence: CDR1 KGHSH, CDR2 LQKENI.

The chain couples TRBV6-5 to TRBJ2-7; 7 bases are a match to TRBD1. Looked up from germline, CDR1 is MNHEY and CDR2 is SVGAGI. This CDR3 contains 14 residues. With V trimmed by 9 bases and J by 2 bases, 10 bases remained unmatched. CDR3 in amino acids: CASQKGTEAYEQYF. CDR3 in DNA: TGTGCCAGTCAAAAAGGGACAGAGGCCTACGAGCAGTACTTC.

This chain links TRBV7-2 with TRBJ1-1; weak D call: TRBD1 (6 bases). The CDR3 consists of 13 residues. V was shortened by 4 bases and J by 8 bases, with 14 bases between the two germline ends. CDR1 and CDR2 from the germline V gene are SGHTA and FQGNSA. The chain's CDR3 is CASSSTGTPEAFF. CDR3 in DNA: TGTGCCAGCAGCTCTACAGGGACCCCCGAAGCTTTCTTT. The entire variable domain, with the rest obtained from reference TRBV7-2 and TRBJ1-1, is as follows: GAGVSQSPSNKVTEKGKDVELRCDPISGHTALYWYRQSLGQGLEFLIYFQGNSAPDKSGLPSDRFSAERTGGSVSTLTIQRTQQEDSAVYLCASSSTGTPEAFFGQGTRLTVV.

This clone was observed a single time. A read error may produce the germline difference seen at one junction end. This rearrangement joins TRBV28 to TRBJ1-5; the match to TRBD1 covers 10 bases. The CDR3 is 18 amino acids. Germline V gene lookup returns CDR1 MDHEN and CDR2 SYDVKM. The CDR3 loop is CASSLFGTGARLNQPQHF. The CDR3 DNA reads TGTGCCAGCAGCTTATTTGGGACAGGGGCCAGACTCAATCAGCCCCAGCATTTT.

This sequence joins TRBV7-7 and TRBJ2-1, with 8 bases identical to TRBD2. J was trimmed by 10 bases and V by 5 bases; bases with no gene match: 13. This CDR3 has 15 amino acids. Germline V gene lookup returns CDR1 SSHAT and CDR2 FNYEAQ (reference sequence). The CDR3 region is CASSPSGGRGGEQFF. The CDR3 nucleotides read TGTGCCAGCAGCCCCTCCGGCGGCCGGGGGGGAGAGCAGTTCTTC. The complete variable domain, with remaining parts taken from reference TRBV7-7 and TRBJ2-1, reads GAGVSQSPRYKVTKRGQDVTLRCDPISSHATLYWYQQALGQGPEFLTYFNYEAQPDKSGLPSDRFSAERPEGSISTLTIQRTEQRDSAMYRCASSPSGGRGGEQFFGPGTRLTVL.

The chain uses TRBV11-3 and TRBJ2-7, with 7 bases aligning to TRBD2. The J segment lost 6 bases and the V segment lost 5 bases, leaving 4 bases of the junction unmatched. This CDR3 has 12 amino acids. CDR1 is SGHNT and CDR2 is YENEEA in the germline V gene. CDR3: CASSGEGSEQYF. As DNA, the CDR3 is TGTGCCAGCAGCGGGGAGGGTAGCGAGCAGTACTTC.

DNA for the CDR3: TGTGCCAGCAGCTTAAATGCAGGGTTGGGCTACACCTTC. Translated: CASSLNAGLGYTF. The chain recombines TRBV7-3 with TRBJ1-2; tentatively, D is TRBD1 (5 bases). The germline V and J ends were trimmed by 1 base and 8 bases, with 11 bases remaining between them. The CDR3 is made up of 13 amino acids. In germline, CDR1 is SGHTA, CDR2 FQGTGA. The full variable domain, its missing parts supplied by reference TRBV7-3 and TRBJ1-2, is GAGVSQTPSNKVTEKGKYVELRCDPISGHTALYWYRQSLGQGPEFLIYFQGTGAADDSGLPNDRFFAVRPEGSVSTLKIQRTERGDSAVYLCASSLNAGLGYTFGSGTRLTVV.

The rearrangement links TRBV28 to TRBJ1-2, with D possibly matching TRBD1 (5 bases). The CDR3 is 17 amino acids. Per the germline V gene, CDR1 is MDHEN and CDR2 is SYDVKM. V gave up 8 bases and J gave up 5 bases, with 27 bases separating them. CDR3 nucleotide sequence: TGTGCCAGCTCTGGGGGGGGGTCCCCAGGTATGCGGTATGGCTACACCTTC. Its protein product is CASSGGGSPGMRYGYTF.

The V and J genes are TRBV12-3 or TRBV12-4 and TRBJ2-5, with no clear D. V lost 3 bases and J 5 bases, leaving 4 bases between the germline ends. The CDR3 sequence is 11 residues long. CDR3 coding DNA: TGTGCCAGCAGTTTTAGCGAGACCCAGTACTTC. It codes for CASSFSETQYF.

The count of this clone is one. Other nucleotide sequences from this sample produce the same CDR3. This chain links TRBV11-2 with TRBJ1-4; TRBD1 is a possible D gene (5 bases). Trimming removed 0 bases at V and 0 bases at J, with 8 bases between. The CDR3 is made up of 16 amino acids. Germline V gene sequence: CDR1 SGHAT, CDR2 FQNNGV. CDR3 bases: TGTGCCAGCAGCTTAGACGGGGGGGCAACTAATGAAAAACTGTTTTTT. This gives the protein CASSLDGGATNEKLFF. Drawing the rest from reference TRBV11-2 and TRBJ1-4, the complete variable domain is EAGVAQSPRYKIIEKRQSVAFWCNPISGHATLYWYQQILGQGPKLLIQFQNNGVVDDSQLPKDRFSAERLKGVDSTLKIQPAKLEDSAVYLCASSLDGGATNEKLFFGSGTQLSVL.

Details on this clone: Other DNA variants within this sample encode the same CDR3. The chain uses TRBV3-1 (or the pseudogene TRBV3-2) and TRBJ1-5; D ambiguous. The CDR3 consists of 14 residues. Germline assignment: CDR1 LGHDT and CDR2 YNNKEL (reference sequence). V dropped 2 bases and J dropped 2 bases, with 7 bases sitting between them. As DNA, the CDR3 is TGTGCCAGCAGCCAACGCGGGGGCAATCAGCCCCAGCATTTT. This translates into CASSQRGGNQPQHF.

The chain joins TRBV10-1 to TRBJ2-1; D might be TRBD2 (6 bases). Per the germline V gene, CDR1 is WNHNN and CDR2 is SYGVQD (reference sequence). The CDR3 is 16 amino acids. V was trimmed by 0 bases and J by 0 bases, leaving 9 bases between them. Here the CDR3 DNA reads TGCGCCAGCAGTGAGTCGCCGGGGGACTCCTACAATGAGCAGTTCTTC. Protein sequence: CASSESPGDSYNEQFF.

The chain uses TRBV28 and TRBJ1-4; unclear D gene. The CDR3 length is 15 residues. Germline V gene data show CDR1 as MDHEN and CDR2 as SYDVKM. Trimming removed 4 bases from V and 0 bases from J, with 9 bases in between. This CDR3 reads CASSSQRPTNEKLFF. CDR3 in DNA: TGTGCCAGCAGTTCACAGCGGCCAACTAATGAAAAACTGTTTTTT. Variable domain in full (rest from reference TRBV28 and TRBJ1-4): DVKVTQSSRYLVKRTGEKVFLECVQDMDHENMFWYRQDPGLGLRLIYFSYDVKMKEKGDIPEGYSVSREKKERFSLILESASTNQTSMYLCASSSQRPTNEKLFFGSGTQLSVL.

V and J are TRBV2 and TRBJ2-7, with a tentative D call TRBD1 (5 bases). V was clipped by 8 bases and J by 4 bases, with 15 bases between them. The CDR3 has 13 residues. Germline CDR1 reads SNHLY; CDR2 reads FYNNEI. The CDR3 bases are TGTGCCAGCGATTTGGGCAGGGCGTACGAGCAGTACTTC. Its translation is CASDLGRAYEQYF. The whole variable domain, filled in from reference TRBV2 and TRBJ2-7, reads EPEVTQTPSHQVTQMGQEVILRCVPISNHLYFYWYRQILGQKVEFLVSFYNNEISEKSEIFDDQFSVERPDGSNFTLKIRSTKLEDSAMYFCASDLGRAYEQYFGPGTRLTVT.

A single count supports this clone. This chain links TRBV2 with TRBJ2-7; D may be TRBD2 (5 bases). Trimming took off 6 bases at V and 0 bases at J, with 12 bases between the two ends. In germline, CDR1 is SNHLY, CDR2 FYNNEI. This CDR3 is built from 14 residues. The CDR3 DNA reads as TGTGCCAGCAGAGAAACCGGGATCTCCTACGAGCAGTACTTC. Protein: CASRETGISYEQYF.

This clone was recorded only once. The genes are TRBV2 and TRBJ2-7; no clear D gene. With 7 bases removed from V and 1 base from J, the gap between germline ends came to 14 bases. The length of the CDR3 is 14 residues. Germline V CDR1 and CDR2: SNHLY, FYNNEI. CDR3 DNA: TGTGCCAGCATGAACGGGTTCCTATCCTACGAGCAGTACTTC. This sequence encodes CASMNGFLSYEQYF.

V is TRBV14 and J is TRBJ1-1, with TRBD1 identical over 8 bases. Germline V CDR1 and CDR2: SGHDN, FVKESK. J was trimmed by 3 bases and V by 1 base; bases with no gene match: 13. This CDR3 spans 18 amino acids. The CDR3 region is CASSQVYRDRSTHTEAFF. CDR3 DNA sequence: TGTGCCAGCAGCCAAGTATATAGGGACAGGTCCACTCACACTGAAGCTTTCTTT.

CDR3 bases: TGTGCCAGCAGTGAGGAGGGAACGGTCTATGGCTACACCTTC. Its protein product is CASSEEGTVYGYTF. The chain links TRBV2 to TRBJ1-2; the D is unclear. Looked up from germline, CDR1 is SNHLY and CDR2 is FYNNEI. The length of the CDR3 is 14 residues. V was shortened by 3 bases and J by 4 bases, with 12 bases between the two germline ends.

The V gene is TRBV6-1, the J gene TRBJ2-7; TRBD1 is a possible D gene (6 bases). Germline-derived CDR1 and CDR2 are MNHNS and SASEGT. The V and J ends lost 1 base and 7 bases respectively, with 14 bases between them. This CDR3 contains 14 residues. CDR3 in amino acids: CASSEVQTRGEQYF. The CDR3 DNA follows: TGTGCCAGCAGTGAAGTTCAAACTAGGGGGGAGCAGTACTTC.

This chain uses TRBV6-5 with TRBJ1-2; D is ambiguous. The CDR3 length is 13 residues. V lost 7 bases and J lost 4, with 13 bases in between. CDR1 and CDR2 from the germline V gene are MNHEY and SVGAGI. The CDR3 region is CASKPTTRYGYTF. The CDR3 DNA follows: TGTGCCAGCAAACCCACTACTCGCTATGGCTACACCTTC.

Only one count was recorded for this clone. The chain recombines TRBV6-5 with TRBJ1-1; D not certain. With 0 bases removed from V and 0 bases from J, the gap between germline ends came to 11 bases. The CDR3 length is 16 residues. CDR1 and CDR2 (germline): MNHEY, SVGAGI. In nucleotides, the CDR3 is TGTGCCAGCAGTTACTCGTGGTTGAGGGTGAACACTGAAGCTTTCTTT. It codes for CASSYSWLRVNTEAFF.